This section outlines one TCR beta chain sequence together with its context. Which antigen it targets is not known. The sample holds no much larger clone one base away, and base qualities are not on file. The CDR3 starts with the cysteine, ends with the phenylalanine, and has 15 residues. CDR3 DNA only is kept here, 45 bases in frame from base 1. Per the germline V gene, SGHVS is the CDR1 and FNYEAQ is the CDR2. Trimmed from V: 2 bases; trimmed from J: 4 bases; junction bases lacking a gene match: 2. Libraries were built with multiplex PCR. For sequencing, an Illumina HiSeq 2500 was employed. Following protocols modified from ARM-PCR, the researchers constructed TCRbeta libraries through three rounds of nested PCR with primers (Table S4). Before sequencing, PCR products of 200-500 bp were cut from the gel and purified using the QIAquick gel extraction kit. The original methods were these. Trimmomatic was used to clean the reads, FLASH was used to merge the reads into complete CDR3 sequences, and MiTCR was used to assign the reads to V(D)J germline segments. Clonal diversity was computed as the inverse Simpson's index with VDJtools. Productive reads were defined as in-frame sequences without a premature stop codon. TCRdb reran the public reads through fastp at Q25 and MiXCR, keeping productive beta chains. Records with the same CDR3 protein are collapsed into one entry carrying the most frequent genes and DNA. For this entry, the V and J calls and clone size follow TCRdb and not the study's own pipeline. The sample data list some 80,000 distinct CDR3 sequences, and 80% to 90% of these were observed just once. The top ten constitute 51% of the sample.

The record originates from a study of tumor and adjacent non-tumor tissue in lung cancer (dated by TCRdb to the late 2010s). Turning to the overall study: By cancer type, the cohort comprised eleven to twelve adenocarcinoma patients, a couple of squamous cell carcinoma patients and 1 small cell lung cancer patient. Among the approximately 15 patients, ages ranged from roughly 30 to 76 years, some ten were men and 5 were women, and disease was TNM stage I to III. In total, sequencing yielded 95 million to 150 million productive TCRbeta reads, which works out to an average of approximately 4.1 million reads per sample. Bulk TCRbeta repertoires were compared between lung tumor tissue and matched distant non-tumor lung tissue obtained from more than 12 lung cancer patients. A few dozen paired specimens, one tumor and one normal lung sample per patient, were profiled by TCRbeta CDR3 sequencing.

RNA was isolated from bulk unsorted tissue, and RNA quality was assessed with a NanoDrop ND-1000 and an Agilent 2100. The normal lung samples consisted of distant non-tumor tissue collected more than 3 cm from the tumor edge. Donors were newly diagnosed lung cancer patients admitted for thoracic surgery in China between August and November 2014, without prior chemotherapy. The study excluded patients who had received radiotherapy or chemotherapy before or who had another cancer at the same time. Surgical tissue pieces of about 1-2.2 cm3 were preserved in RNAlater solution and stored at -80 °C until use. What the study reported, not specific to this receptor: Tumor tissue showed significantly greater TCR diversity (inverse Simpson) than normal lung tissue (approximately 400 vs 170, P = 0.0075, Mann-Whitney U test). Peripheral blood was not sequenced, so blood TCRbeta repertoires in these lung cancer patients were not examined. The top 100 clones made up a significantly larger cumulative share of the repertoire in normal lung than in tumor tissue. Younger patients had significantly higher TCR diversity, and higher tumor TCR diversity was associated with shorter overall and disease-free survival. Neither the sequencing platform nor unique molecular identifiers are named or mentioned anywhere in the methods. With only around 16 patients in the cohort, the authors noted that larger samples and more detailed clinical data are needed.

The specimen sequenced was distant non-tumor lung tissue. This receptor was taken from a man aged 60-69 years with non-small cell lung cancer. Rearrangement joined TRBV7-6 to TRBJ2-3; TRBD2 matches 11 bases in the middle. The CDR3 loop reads CASSLTSGSSDTQYF. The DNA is TGTGCCAGCAGCTTAACTAGCGGGAGTTCAGATACGCAGTATTTT.